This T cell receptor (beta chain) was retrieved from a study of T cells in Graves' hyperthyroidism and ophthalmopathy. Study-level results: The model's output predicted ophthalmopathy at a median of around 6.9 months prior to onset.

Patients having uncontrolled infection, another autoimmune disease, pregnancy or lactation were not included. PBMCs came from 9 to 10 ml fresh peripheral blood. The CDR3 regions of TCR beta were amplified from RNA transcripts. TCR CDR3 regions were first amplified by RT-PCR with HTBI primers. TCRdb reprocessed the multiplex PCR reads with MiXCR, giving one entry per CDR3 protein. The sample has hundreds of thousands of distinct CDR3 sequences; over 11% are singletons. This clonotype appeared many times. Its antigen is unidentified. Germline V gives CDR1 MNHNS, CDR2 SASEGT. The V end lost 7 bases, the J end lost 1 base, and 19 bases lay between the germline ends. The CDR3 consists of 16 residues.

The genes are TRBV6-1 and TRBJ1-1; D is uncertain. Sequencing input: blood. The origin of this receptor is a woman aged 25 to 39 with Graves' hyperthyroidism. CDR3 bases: TGTGCCAGCACCGCAAGCGACACCCGCCCGAACACTGAAGCTTTCTTT. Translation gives CASTASDTRPNTEAFF.